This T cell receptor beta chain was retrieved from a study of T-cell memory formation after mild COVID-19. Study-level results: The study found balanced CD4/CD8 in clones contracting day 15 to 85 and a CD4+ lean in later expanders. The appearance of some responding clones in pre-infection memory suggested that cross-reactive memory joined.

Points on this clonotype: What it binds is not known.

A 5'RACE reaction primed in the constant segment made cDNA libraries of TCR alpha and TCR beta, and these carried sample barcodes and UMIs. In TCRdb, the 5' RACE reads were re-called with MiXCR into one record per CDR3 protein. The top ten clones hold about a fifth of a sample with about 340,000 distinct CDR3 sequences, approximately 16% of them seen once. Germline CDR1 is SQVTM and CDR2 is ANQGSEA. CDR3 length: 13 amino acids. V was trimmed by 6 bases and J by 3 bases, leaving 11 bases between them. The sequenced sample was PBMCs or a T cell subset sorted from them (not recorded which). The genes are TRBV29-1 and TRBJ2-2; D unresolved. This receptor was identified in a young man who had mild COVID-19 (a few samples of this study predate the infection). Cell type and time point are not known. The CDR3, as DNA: TGCAGCGTCCCTGACGGGTACACCGGGGAGCTGTTTTTT. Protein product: CSVPDGYTGELFF.